Presented here are 5 T cell receptor beta chains from one specimen sequenced in a study of T cell responses to AZD1222 COVID-19 vaccine. Sequencing was performed with immunoSEQ multiplex PCR; in TCRdb, only in-frame clones are kept and a portion is missing. The table lists 180,000 or so clones, around nine tenths of them singletons. Sequenced here: peripheral blood, sampled 28 days after the second AZD1222 dose. These receptors came from an adult who received the AZD1222 COVID-19 vaccine.

This clone was observed a single time. The chain has TRBV2 and TRBJ2-7, with 10 bases lining up with TRBD1. This CDR3 comprises 13 residues. The V gene end was trimmed by 6 bases and the J gene end by 3 bases; junction bases not matched to a gene: 2. Germline CDR1 SNHLY, CDR2 FYNNEI. CDR3 loop: CASRGTGVYEQYF. The CDR3 coding sequence is TGTGCCAGCAGAGGGACAGGGGTCTACGAGCAGTACTTC.

V is TRBV18 and J is TRBJ1-3; a possible D gene is TRBD1 (5 bases). The CDR3 is 15 residues long. The germline CDR1 and CDR2 sequences are KGHSH and LQKENI. Trimming took 5 bases from V and 4 from J, leaving 15 bases between them. CDR3 nucleotide sequence: TGTGCCAGCTCAACCGACCGGCCAGGGGGAAACACCATATATTTT. It encodes CASSTDRPGGNTIYF.

The chain combines TRBV12-3 or TRBV12-4 with TRBJ1-2, with 9 bases aligning to TRBD1. The CDR3 totals 13 residues. V lost 5 bases to trimming and J lost 8 bases; unmatched junction nucleotides: 6. CDR3 bases: TGTGCCAGCAGTCAGGGACAGGGATGGGGCTACACCTTC. Translation: CASSQGQGWGYTF.

The CDR3 sequence is CSVEDRTGTYEQYF. In DNA form, the CDR3 reads TGCAGCGTTGAAGATCGGACAGGTACCTACGAGCAGTACTTC. The rearrangement uses TRBV29-1 and TRBJ2-7; 7 nucleotides line up with TRBD1. V shed 0 bases and J 2 bases; nucleotides not matched to a gene: 4. The germline gives CDR1 SQVTM, CDR2 ANQGSEA. This CDR3 has 14 residues.

The chain recombines TRBV4-1 with TRBJ1-5; D is undetermined. Trimming cost V 0 bases and J 3 bases, with 9 bases left between them. This CDR3 is built from 15 residues. Germline CDR1 is MGHRA and CDR2 is YSYEKL. The CDR3 loop is CASSQEGSNNQPQHF. Written as DNA, the CDR3 is TGCGCCAGCAGCCAAGAGGGCAGCAACAATCAGCCCCAGCATTTT.